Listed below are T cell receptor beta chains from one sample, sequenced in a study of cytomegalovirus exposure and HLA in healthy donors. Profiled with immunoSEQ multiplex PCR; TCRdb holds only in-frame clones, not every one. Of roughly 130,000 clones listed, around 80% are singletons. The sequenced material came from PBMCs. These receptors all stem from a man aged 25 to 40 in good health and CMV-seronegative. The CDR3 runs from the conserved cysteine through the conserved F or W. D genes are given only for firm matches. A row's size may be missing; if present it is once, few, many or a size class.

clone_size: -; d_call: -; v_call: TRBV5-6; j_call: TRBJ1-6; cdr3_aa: CASSPLGTENSPLHF; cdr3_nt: TGTGCCAGCAGCCCCCTTGGCACAGAGAATTCACCCCTCCACTTT
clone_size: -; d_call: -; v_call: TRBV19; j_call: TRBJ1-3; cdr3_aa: CASSAGSSGNTIYF; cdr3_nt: TGTGCCAGTAGTGCGGGTAGCTCTGGAAACACCATATATTTT
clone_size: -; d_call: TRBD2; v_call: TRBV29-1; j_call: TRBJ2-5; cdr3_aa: CSVAGGVGETQYF; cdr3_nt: TGCAGCGTTGCGGGGGGGGTTGGAGAGACCCAGTACTTC
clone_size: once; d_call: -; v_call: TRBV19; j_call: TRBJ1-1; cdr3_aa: CASNARGLNTEAFF; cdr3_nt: TGTGCCAGTAACGCCAGGGGATTGAACACTGAAGCTTTCTTT
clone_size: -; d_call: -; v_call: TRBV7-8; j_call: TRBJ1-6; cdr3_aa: CASSLQGLNSPLHF; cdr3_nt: TGTGCCAGCAGCTTACAGGGGCTGAATTCACCCCTCCACTTT
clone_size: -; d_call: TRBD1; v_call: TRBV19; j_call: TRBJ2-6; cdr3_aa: CASSIIARQGISGANVLTF; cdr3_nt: TGTGCCAGTAGTATAATAGCGAGACAGGGGATCTCTGGGGCCAACGTCCTGACTTTC
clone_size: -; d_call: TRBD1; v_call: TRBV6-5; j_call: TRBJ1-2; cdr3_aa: CASSQGSGGVYGYTF; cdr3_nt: TGTGCCAGCAGTCAGGGATCAGGGGGCGTCTATGGCTACACCTTC
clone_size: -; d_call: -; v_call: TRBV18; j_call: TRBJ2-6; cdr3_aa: CASSPISSGANVLTF; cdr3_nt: TGTGCCAGCTCACCGATCAGCTCTGGGGCCAACGTCCTGACTTTC
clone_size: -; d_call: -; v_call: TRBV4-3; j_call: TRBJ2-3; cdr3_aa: CASSQDTFAQVRPDTQYF; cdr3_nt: TGCGCCAGCAGCCAAGATACGTTCGCACAGGTCCGTCCAGATACGCAGTATTTT
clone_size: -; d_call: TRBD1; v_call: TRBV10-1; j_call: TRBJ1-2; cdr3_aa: CASSTGDYGYTF; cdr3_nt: TGCGCCAGCAGTACAGGGGACTATGGCTACACCTTC
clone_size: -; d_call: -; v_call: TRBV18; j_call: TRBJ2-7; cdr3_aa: CASSPPGTREQYF; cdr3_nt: TGTGCCAGCTCACCACCGGGGACTCGGGAGCAGTACTTC
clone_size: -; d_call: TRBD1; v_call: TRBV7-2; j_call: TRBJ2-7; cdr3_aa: CASSLGQGIGYEQYF; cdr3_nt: TGTGCCAGCAGCTTAGGACAGGGGATAGGCTACGAGCAGTACTTC
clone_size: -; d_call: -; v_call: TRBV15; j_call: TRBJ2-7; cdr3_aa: CATSRDQGPAYEQYF; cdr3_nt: TGTGCCACCAGCAGAGATCAGGGCCCTGCATACGAGCAGTACTTC
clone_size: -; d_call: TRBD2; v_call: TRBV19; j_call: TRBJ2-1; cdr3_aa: CASSAGASGSRAREQFF; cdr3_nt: TGTGCCAGTAGTGCTGGCGCTAGCGGGAGTAGGGCCCGTGAGCAGTTCTTC
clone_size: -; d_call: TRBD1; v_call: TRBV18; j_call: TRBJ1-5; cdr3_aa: CASSQGRGTDNQPQHF; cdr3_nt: TGTGCCAGCTCTCAGGGCCGTGGGACAGACAATCAGCCCCAGCATTTT
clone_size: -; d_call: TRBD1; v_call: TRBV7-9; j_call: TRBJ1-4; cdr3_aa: CASSLGDRTNEKLFF; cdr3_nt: TGTGCCAGCAGCTTAGGGGACAGAACTAATGAAAAACTGTTTTTT
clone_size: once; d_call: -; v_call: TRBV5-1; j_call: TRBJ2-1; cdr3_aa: CATYERSGSYNEQFF; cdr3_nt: TGCGCCACCTACGAACGTAGCGGCTCCTACAATGAGCAGTTCTTC